The 20 T cell receptor beta chains in this list originate from one sample, sequenced in a study of T cell clonotyping in hematopoietic cell transplantation. Assay: immunoSEQ multiplex PCR; the TCRdb copy retains only in-frame clones and omits some. The sample consists of roughly 10,000 clones, roughly 90% of them appearing once. The sample here was PBMCs, taken 180 days after allogeneic stem cell transplant. The receptors derive from a male patient between 60 and 69 years old who had an allogeneic stem cell transplant from an unrelated donor, so the T cells may come from the graft donor. Some clones in this sample may be carry-over from other donors' samples.

The chain uses TRBV28 and TRBJ2-3, with 7 bases lining up with TRBD2. The germline CDR1 and CDR2 sequences are MDHEN and SYDVKM. The CDR3 loop spans 15 amino acids. V trimming: 4 bases; J trimming: 0 bases; junction bases outside the gene matches: 4. The CDR3 DNA sequence: TGTGCCAGCAGTTCGGGGGGAGACAGCACAGATACGCAGTATTTT. Protein: CASSSGGDSTDTQYF.

The V and J genes are TRBV28 and TRBJ1-3; TRBD1 might be the D (5 bases). The germline CDR1 and CDR2 sequences are MDHEN and SYDVKM. This CDR3 contains 17 residues. V was trimmed by 3 bases and J by 0 bases, leaving 15 bases between them. CDR3 in amino acids: CASSFSGLESSGNTIYF. CDR3 DNA sequence: TGTGCCAGCAGTTTTTCGGGACTCGAGTCCTCTGGAAACACCATATATTTT.

The chain uses TRBV28 and TRBJ1-1; 9 nucleotides line up with TRBD1. V trimming: 5 bases; J trimming: 1 base; junction bases outside the gene matches: 5. Germline CDR1 reads MDHEN; CDR2 reads SYDVKM. The length of the CDR3 is 15 residues. The CDR3 sequence is CASSRPGQGNTEAFF. CDR3 nucleotides: TGTGCCAGCAGTCGTCCGGGACAGGGGAACACTGAAGCTTTCTTT.

The gene calls are TRBV12-5 and TRBJ2-2; D is tentatively TRBD1 or TRBD2 (5 bases each). Germline lookup yields CDR1 LGHNT and CDR2 FRNRAP. The CDR3 has 15 residues. Between the trimmed V and J ends, which lost 5 bases and 5 bases, there was a span of 15 bases. The CDR3 bases are TGTGCTAGTGGTCTCGGGTCTTGGGGGACCGGGGAGCTGTTTTTT. It yields the protein CASGLGSWGTGELFF.

The J gene is TRBJ2-7, the V gene TRBV7-6; perhaps TRBD2 as D (5 bases). The CDR3 sequence is 14 residues long. Trimming removed 4 bases at V and 7 bases at J, with 17 bases between. The germline V gene has CDR1 SGHVS and CDR2 FNYEAQ. The DNA of the CDR3 is TGTGCCAGCAGCTCCCCCAAGGACTCTTGGGAGCAGTACTTC. The encoded protein is CASSSPKDSWEQYF.

The chain uses TRBV7-8 and TRBJ2-3; 7 bases line up with TRBD2. The CDR3 extends over 14 amino acids. Unmatched junction bases numbered 3, after V lost 0 bases and J lost 6 bases. Germline assignment: CDR1 SGHVS and CDR2 FQNEAQ. CDR3 sequence reads: CASSLASGVDTQYF. CDR3 in DNA: TGTGCCAGCAGCTTAGCGAGCGGGGTGGATACGCAGTATTTT.

The chain joins TRBV28 to TRBJ1-1, with 10 bases aligning to TRBD1. This CDR3 is 14 amino acids long. CDR1 and CDR2 (germline): MDHEN, SYDVKM. The V segment lost 7 bases and the J segment 8 bases; nucleotides outside the gene matches: 10. The CDR3 protein is CASTQDRGTPEAFF. For the CDR3, the DNA is TGTGCCAGCACCCAGGACAGGGGGACCCCCGAAGCTTTCTTT.

The rearrangement uses TRBV6-5 and TRBJ1-6, with TRBD1 matching 9 bases. Germline V gives CDR1 MNHEY, CDR2 SVGAGI. The CDR3 is 14 residues long. After removal of 6 bases from V and 5 bases from J, the junction contained 2 bases not matched to a gene. As DNA, the CDR3 is TGTGCCAGCAGATGGGACAGGGATAATTCACCCCTCCACTTT. It is translated as CASRWDRDNSPLHF.

This chain uses TRBV5-1 with TRBJ2-7; 9 bases line up with TRBD1. The germline V gene encodes CDR1 SGHRS and CDR2 YFSETQ. CDR3 length: 14 residues. J was trimmed by 3 bases and V by 3 bases; bases with no gene match: 4. The CDR3 nucleotides read TGCGCCAGCAGCTCCGGGACAGGGTTCTACGAGCAGTACTTC. Protein sequence: CASSSGTGFYEQYF.

V gene TRBV4-3 combines with J gene TRBJ1-2; D not certain. The CDR3 loop spans 15 amino acids. Germline-derived CDR1 and CDR2 are LGHNA and YSLEER. V shed 0 bases and J shed 5 bases, with 13 bases lying between them. The CDR3 sequence: CASSQDFMGGYGYTF. The CDR3 DNA follows: TGCGCCAGCAGCCAAGATTTCATGGGCGGATATGGCTACACCTTC.

The chain combines TRBV4-3 with TRBJ2-3; the D gene is possibly TRBD2 (5 bases). The germline CDR1 and CDR2 sequences are LGHNA and YSLEER. Between the trimmed V and J ends, which lost 2 bases and 2 bases, there was a span of 26 bases. The CDR3 covers 20 residues. CDR3: CASSQSFSAGRNQFTDTQYF. The DNA for the CDR3 is TGCGCCAGCAGCCAATCCTTCTCGGCGGGCCGAAACCAATTCACAGATACGCAGTATTTT.

The V and J genes are TRBV7-9 and TRBJ2-3, with 11 bases lining up with TRBD2. The CDR3 runs to 17 residues. With 3 bases clipped from V and 6 bases from J, the junction kept 11 bases outside the gene matches. Germline lookup yields CDR1 SEHNR and CDR2 FQNEAQ (reference sequence). This CDR3 reads CASSFPVTSGAEDTQYF. Written as DNA, the CDR3 is TGTGCCAGCAGCTTTCCCGTGACTAGCGGGGCTGAGGATACGCAGTATTTT. The full variable domain, its missing parts supplied by reference TRBV7-9 and TRBJ2-3, is DTGVSQNPRHKITKRGQNVTFRCDPISEHNRLYWYRQTLGQGPEFLTYFQNEAQLEKSRLLSDRFSAERPKGSFSTLEIQRTEQGDSAMYLCASSFPVTSGAEDTQYFGPGTRLTVL.

The chain joins TRBV27 to TRBJ1-2; tentative D call: TRBD1 (5 bases). CDR1 MNHEY and CDR2 SMNVEV come from the germline V gene (reference sequence). The germline V and J ends were trimmed by 2 bases and 3 bases, with 16 bases remaining between them. The CDR3 covers 16 residues. For the CDR3, the DNA is TGTGCCAGCAGTTTAGTAGCGGGGGGGATTGACTATGGCTACACCTTC. Translating it yields CASSLVAGGIDYGYTF.

This chain joins TRBV6-5 and TRBJ2-2; 9 positions agree with TRBD2. Germline V gene sequence: CDR1 MNHEY, CDR2 SVGAGI. This CDR3 comprises 16 residues. The V segment lost 0 bases and the J segment 4 bases; nucleotides outside the gene matches: 3. Here the CDR3 reads CASSYSGRGGTGELFF. The DNA of the CDR3 is TGTGCCAGCAGTTACTCGGGGCGGGGGGGCACCGGGGAGCTGTTTTTT.

The chain couples TRBV7-8 to TRBJ1-5, with TRBD1 matching 12 bases. The V segment lost 5 bases and the J segment 2 bases; nucleotides outside the gene matches: 13. Germline V gene lookup returns CDR1 SGHVS and CDR2 FQNEAQ. The CDR3 totals 19 residues. The CDR3 region has the DNA TGTGCCAGCAGCCGTAAACCGGGACAGGGGGCTTTTGGCAATCAGCCCCAGCATTTT. Translated, it gives CASSRKPGQGAFGNQPQHF.

The J gene is TRBJ2-3, the V gene TRBV6-1, with unresolved D. Trimming removed 4 bases from V and 2 bases from J, with 10 bases in between. The CDR3 extends over 14 amino acids. The germline CDR1 and CDR2 sequences are MNHNS and SASEGT. CDR3 bases: TGTGCCAGCAGTGCGGGTCTTGTCACAGATACGCAGTATTTT. It yields the protein CASSAGLVTDTQYF.

This clone was counted a single time. This chain joins TRBV5-1 and TRBJ2-1; tentatively, D is TRBD1 (6 bases). V lost 1 base, J lost 4 bases, and 15 bases lay in between. The germline V gene has CDR1 SGHRS and CDR2 YFSETQ. There are 16 residues in the CDR3. CDR3 nucleotides: TGCGCCAGCAGCTTGACTAGGACAGCGATATACAATGAGCAGTTCTTC. Encoded protein: CASSLTRTAIYNEQFF.

The rearrangement uses TRBV18 and TRBJ2-1; TRBD1 matches at 8 bases. Germline values: CDR1 KGHSH, CDR2 LQKENI. This CDR3 region has 16 residues. With 6 bases clipped from V and 4 bases from J, the junction kept 11 bases outside the gene matches. CDR3 DNA: TGTGCCAGCTCCTTATCCTCAGGGGGCCGTTACAATGAGCAGTTCTTC. This gives the protein CASSLSSGGRYNEQFF.

This chain uses TRBV6-5 with TRBJ2-1; D is possibly TRBD1 (6 bases). V was shortened by 2 bases and J by 10 bases, with 15 bases between the two germline ends. From germline, CDR1 is MNHEY and CDR2 SVGAGI. This CDR3 is built from 14 residues. CDR3 DNA sequence: TGTGCCAGCAGTTACACTGGGGGCGTCGGGGAGCAGTTCTTC. It translates to CASSYTGGVGEQFF.

This chain links TRBV6-4 with TRBJ2-3; 8 positions agree with TRBD1. The germline CDR1 and CDR2 sequences are MRHNA and SNTAGT. CDR3 size: 13 residues. V dropped 7 bases and J dropped 5; count of bases not matched to a gene: 5. In DNA form, the CDR3 reads TGTGCCAGCAACTCGACAGGGGAAGATACGCAGTATTTT. This encodes CASNSTGEDTQYF.